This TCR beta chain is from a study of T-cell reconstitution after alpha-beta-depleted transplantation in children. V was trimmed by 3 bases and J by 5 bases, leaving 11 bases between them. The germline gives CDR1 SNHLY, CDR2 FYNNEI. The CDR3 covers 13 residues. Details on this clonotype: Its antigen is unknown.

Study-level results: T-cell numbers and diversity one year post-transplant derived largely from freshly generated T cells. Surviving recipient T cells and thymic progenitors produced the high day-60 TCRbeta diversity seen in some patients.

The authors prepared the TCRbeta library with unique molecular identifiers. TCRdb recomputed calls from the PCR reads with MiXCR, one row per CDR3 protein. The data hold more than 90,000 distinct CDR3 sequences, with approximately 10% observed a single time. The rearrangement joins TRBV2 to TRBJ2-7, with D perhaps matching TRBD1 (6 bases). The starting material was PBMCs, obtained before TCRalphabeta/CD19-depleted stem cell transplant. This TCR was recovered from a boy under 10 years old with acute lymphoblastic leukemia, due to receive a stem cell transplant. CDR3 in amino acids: CASSEGAFHEQYF. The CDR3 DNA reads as TGTGCCAGCAGTGAGGGGGCGTTCCACGAGCAGTACTTC.